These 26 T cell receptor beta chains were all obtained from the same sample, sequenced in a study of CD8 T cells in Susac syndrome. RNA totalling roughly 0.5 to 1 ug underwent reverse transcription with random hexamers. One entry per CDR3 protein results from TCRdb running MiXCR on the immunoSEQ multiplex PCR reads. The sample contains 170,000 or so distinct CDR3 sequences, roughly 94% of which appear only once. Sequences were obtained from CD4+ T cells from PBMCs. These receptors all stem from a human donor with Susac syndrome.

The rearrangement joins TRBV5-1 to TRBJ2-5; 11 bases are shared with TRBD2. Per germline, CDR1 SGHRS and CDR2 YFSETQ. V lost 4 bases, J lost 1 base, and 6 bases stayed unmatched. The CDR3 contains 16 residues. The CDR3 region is CASSLGTSGGQETQYF. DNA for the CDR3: TGCGCCAGCAGCCTCGGGACTAGCGGCGGCCAAGAGACCCAGTACTTC.

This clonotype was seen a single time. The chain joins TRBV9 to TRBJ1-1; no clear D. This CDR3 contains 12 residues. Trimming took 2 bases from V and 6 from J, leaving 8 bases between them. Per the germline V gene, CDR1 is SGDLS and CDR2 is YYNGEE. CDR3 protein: CASSVQEAEAFF. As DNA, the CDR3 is TGTGCCAGCAGCGTTCAAGAGGCTGAAGCTTTCTTT.

As DNA, the CDR3 is TGTGCCAGCAGCGAAGCGGGTTCCTACGAGCAGTACTTC. It encodes CASSEAGSYEQYF. The genes are TRBV4-2 and TRBJ2-7; D may be TRBD2 (6 bases). CDR1 and CDR2 (germline): LGHNA, YNFKEQ. The ends were cut back, 5 bases at V and 1 base at J, with 9 bases in the middle. CDR3 length: 13 amino acids.

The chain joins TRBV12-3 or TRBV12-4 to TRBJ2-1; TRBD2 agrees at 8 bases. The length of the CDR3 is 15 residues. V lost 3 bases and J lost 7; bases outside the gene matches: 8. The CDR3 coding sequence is TGTGCCAGCAGTTTTCGGGGGGGGGCGGCTAATGAGCAGTTCTTC. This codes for CASSFRGGAANEQFF.

CDR3: CASSTPQRQDQYF. As DNA, the CDR3 is TGTGCCAGCAGCACCCCTCAGAGGCAGGACCAGTACTTC. The chain is built from TRBV21-1 and TRBJ2-4; the table's D call, TRBD1, has no DNA check behind it. TRBV21-1 is labeled a pseudogene. The CDR3 spans 13 residues.

CDR3 sequence: CASSYSSRVVSYTF. CDR3 DNA: TGTGCCAGCAGTTACTCCTCCAGGGTCGTGAGCTACACCTTC. The V and J genes are TRBV6-2 or TRBV6-3 and TRBJ1-2, with D perhaps matching TRBD1 (5 bases). Trimming took 0 bases from V and 9 from J, leaving 14 bases between them. Germline values: CDR1 MNHEY, CDR2 SVGEGT. The CDR3 has 14 residues.

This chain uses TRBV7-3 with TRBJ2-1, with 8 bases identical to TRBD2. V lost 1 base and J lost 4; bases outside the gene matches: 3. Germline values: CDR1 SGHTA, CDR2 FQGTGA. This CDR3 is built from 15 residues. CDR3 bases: TGTGCCAGCAGCTTAAACGGCGGGGGGTACAATGAGCAGTTCTTC. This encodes CASSLNGGGYNEQFF.

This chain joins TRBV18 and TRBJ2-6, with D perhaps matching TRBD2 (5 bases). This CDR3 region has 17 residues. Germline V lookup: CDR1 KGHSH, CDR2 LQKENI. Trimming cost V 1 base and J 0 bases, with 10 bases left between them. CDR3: CASSPRGPFSGANVLTF. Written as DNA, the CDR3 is TGTGCCAGCTCACCACGAGGGCCATTCTCTGGGGCCAACGTCCTGACTTTC.

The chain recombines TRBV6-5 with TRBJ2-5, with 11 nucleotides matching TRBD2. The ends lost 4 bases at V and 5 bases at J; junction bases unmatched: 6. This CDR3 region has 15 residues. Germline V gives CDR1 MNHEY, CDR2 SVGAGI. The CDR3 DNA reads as TGTGCCAGCAGTTCCTTAGCGGGGGGGCGGGAGACCCAGTACTTC. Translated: CASSSLAGGRETQYF.

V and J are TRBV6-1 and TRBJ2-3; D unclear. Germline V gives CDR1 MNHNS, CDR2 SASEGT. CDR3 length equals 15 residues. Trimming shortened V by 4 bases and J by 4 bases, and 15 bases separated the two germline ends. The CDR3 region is CASSVETLGSDTQYF. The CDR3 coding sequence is TGTGCCAGCAGTGTAGAAACCCTAGGGTCAGATACGCAGTATTTT.

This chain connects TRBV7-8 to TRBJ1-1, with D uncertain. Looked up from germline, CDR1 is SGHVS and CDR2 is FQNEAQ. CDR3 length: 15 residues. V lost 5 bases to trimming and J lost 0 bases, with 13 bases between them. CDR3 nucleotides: TGTGCCAGCAGCGCCAGACGGTTCATGAACACTGAAGCTTTCTTT. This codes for CASSARRFMNTEAFF.

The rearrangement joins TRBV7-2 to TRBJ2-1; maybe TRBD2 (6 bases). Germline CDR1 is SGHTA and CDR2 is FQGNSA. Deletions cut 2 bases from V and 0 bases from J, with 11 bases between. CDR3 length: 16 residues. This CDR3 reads CASSLSGTLSYNEQFF. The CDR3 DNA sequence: TGTGCCAGCAGCTTATCCGGGACTCTCTCCTACAATGAGCAGTTCTTC.

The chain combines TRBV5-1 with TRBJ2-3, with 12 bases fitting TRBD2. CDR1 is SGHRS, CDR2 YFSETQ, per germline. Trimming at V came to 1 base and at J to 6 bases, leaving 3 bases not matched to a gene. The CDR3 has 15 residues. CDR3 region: CASSLFTSGRDTQYF. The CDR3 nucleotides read TGCGCCAGCAGCTTGTTCACTAGCGGGAGGGATACGCAGTATTTT. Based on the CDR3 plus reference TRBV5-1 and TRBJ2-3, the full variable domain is KAGVTQTPRYLIKTRGQQVTLSCSPISGHRSVSWYQQTPGQGLQFLFEYFSETQRNKGNFPGRFSGRQFSNSRSEMNVSTLELGDSALYLCASSLFTSGRDTQYFGPGTRLTVL.

The CDR3 DNA reads TGTGCCAGCAGGGTTTTTGGGATCTGGGACAGCAAAGCCAAAAACATTCAGTACTTC. This sequence encodes CASRVFGIWDSKAKNIQYF. The chain links TRBV6-1 to TRBJ2-4; 7 bases fit TRBD1. This CDR3 region has 19 residues. J lost 0 bases, V lost 6 bases, and 17 bases had no gene match. Germline assignment: CDR1 MNHNS and CDR2 SASEGT.

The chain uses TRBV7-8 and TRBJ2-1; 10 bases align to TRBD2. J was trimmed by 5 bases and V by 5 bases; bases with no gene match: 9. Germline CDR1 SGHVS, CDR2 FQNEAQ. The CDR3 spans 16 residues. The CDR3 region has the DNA TGTGCCAGCAGCGTCTGGACTAGCGGAGCTAACAATGAGCAGTTCTTC. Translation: CASSVWTSGANNEQFF.

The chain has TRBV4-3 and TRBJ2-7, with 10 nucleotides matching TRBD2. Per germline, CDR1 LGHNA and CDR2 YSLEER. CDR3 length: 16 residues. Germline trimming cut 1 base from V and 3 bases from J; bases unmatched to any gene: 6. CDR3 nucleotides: TGCGCCAGCAGCCAAGGGACTAGCGGACCCTTCTACGAGCAGTACTTC. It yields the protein CASSQGTSGPFYEQYF.

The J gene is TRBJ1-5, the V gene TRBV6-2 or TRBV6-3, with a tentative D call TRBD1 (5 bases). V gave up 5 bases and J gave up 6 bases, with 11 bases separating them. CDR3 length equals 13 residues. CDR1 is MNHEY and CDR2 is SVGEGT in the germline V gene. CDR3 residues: CASSAQGFQPQHF. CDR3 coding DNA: TGTGCCAGCAGTGCGCAGGGATTTCAGCCCCAGCATTTT.

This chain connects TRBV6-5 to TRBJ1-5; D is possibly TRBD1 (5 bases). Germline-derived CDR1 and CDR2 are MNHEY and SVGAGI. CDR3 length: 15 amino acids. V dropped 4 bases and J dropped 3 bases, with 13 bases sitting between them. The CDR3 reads CASSSRSGPNQPQHF. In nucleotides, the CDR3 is TGTGCCAGCAGTTCCCGGTCAGGGCCCAATCAGCCCCAGCATTTT.

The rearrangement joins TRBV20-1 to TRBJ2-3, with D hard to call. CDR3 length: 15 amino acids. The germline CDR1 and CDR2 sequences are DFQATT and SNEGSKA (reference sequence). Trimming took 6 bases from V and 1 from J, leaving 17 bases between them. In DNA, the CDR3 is TGCAGTGCCCTCCCGGCCGTTACGGGCACAGATACGCAGTATTTT. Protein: CSALPAVTGTDTQYF.

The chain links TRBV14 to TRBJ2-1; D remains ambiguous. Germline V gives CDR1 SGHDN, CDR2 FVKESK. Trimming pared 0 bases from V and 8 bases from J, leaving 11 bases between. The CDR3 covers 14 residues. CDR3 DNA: TGTGCCAGCAGCCAAGATATGACGGACGATGAGCAGTTCTTC. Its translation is CASSQDMTDDEQFF.

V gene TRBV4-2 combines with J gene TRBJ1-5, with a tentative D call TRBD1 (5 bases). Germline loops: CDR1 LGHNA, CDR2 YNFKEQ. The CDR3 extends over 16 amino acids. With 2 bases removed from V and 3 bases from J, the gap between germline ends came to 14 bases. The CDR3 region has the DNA TGTGCCAGCAGCCAACCTGTTGCAGGGACCAATCAGCCCCAGCATTTT. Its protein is CASSQPVAGTNQPQHF.

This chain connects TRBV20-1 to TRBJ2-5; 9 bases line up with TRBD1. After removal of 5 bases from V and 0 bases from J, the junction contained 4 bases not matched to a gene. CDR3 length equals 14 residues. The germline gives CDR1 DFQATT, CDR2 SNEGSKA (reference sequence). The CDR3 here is CSALGQGYQETQYF. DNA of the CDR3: TGCAGTGCTCTTGGACAGGGGTACCAAGAGACCCAGTACTTC.

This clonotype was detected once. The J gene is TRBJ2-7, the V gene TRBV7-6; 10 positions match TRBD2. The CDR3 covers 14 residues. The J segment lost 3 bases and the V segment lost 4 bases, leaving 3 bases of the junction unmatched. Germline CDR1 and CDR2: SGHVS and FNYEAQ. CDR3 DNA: TGTGCCAGCAGCTCCGGGACTAGCGTCTACGAGCAGTACTTC. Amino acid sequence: CASSSGTSVYEQYF.

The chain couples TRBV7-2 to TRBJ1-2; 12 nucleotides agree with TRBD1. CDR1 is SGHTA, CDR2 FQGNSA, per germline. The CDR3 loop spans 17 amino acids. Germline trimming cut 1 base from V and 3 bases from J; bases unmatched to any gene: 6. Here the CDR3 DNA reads TGTGCCAGCAGCTTAGTAGCCGGGACAGGGGGCGACTATGGCTACACCTTC. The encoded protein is CASSLVAGTGGDYGYTF.

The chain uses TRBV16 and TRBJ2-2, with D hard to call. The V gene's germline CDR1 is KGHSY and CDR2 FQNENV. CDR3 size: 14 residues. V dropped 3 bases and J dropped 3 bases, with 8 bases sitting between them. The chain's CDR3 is CASSQGRDTGELFF. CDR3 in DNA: TGTGCCAGCAGCCAGGGCAGAGACACCGGGGAGCTGTTTTTT.

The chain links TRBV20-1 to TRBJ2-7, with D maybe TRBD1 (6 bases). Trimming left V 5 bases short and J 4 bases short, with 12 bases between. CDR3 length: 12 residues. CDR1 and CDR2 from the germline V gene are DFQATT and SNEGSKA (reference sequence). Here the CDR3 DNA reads TGCAGTGCTCCCAGAGGGGGATACGAGCAGTACTTC. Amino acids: CSAPRGGYEQYF.